This T cell receptor beta chain appears in the sequencing data of a study of T cells in Graves' hyperthyroidism and ophthalmopathy. Study-level background: Peripheral blood specimens were obtained at initial diagnosis, prior to any treatment.

The source material, RNA transcripts, was used to amplify TCR beta CDR3 regions. TCR CDR3 underwent first-round RT-PCR with the HTBI primer set. TCRdb fed the multiplex PCR reads into MiXCR, producing one record per CDR3 protein. In the table there are approximately 400,000 distinct CDR3 sequences, about a fifth of which are singletons. Subjects aged 18 to 65 presented with newly diagnosed hyperthyroidism of less than 2 months' duration. PBMCs stemmed from around 10 ml fresh peripheral blood. General study findings and limits: Most clonotypes expanded in thyroid above 0.001 were likewise present in blood.

This clonotype appeared many times. The target antigen is unknown. The CDR3 covers 12 residues. V was trimmed by 5 bases and J by 5 bases, leaving 7 bases between them. The clonotype was recovered from a woman between 18 and 29 years old with Graves' hyperthyroidism. This chain links TRBV12-3 or TRBV12-4 with TRBJ1-5; possible D gene TRBD1, 5 bases. The source material was blood. CDR3 protein: CASSAGHQPQHF. CDR3 nucleotides: TGTGCCAGCAGTGCAGGGCATCAGCCCCAGCATTTT.